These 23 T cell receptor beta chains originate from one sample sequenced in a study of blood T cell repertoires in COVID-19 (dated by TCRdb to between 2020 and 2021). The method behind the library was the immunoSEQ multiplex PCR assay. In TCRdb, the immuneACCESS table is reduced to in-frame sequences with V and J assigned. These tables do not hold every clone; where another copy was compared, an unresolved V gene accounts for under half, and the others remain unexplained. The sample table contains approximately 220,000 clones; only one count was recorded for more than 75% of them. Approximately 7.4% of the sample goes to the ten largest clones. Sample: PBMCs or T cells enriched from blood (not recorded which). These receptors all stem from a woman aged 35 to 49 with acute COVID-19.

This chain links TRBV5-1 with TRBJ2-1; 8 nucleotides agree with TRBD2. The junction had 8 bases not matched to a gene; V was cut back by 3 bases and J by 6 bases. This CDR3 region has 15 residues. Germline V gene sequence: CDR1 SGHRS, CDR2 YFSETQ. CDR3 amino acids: CASSSISGGANEQFF. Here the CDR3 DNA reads TGCGCCAGCAGCTCCATATCCGGGGGGGCCAATGAGCAGTTCTTC.

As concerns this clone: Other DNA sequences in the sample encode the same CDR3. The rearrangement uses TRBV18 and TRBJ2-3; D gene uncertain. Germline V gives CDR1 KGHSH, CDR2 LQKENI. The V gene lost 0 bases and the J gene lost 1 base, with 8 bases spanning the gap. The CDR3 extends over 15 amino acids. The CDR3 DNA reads TGTGCCAGCTCACCACCGTCAGTTGGCACAGATACGCAGTATTTT. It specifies CASSPPSVGTDTQYF.

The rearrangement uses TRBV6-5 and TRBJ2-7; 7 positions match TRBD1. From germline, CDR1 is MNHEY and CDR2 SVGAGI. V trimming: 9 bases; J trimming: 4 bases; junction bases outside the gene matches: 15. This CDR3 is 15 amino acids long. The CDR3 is CASCSGTVAAYEQYF. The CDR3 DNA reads TGTGCCAGTTGCTCCGGGACAGTCGCCGCTTACGAGCAGTACTTC.

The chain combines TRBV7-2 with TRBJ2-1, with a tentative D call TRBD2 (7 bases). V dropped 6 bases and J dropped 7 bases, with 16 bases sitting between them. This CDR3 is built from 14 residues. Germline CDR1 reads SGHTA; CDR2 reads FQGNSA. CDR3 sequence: CASSRDYQGNEQFF. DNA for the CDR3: TGTGCCAGCAGTCGGGACTACCAGGGGAATGAGCAGTTCTTC.

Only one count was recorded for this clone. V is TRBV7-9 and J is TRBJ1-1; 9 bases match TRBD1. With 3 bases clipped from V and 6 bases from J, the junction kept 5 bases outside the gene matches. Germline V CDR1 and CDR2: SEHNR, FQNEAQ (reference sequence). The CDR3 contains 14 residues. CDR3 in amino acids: CASSFTGGAAEAFF. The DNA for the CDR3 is TGTGCCAGCAGCTTTACAGGGGGCGCGGCTGAAGCTTTCTTT. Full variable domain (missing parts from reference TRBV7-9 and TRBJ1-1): DTGVSQNPRHKITKRGQNVTFRCDPISEHNRLYWYRQTLGQGPEFLTYFQNEAQLEKSRLLSDRFSAERPKGSFSTLEIQRTEQGDSAMYLCASSFTGGAAEAFFGQGTRLTVV.

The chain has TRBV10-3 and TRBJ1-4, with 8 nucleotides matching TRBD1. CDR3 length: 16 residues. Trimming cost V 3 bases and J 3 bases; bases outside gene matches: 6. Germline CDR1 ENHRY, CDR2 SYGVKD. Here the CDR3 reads CAISDPGGAANEKLFF. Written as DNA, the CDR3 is TGTGCCATCAGTGACCCAGGGGGCGCGGCTAATGAAAAACTGTTTTTT.

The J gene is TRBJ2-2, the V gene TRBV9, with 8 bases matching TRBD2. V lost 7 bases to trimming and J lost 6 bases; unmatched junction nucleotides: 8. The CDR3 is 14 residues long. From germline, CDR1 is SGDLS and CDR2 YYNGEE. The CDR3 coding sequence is TGTGCCAGCCATACCGGGGGGGCATCCGGGGAGCTGTTTTTT. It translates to CASHTGGASGELFF.

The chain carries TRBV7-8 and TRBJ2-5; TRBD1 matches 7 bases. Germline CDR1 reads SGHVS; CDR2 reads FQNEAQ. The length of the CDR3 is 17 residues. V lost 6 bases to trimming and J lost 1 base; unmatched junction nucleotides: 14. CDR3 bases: TGTGCCAGCAGACAGACCTTCTCGGGACAGCTCCAAGAGACCCAGTACTTC. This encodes CASRQTFSGQLQETQYF.

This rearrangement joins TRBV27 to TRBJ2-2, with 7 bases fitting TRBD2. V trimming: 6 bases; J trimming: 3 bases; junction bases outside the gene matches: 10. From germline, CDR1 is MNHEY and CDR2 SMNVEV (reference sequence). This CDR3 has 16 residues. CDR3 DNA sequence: TGTGCCAGCAGCCCGTCCGGGACTATCTACACCGGGGAGCTGTTTTTT. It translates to CASSPSGTIYTGELFF.

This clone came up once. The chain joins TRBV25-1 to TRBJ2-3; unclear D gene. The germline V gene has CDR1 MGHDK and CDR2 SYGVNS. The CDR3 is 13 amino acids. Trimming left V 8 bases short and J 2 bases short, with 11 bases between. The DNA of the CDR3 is TGTGCCAGCGAACCACGGGTCACAGATACGCAGTATTTT. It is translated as CASEPRVTDTQYF.

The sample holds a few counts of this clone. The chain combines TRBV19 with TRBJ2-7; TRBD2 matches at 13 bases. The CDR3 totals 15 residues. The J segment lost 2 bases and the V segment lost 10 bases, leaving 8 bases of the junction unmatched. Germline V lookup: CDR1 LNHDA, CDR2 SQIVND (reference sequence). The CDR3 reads CATQWTSGSTYEQYF. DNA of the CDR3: TGTGCCACTCAATGGACTAGCGGGAGTACCTACGAGCAGTACTTC.

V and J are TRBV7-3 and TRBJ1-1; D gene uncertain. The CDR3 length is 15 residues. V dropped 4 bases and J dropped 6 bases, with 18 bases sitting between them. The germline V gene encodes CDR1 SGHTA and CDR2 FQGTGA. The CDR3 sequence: CASSSEGGGMAEAFF. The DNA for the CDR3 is TGTGCCAGCAGCTCAGAGGGCGGAGGAATGGCTGAAGCTTTCTTT.

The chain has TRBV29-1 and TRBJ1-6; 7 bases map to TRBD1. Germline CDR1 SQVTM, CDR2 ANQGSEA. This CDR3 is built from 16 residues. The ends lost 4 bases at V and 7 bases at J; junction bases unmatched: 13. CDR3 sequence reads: CSVGGSGTEKNSPLHF. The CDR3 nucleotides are TGCAGCGTTGGCGGTTCAGGGACAGAGAAGAATTCACCCCTCCACTTT. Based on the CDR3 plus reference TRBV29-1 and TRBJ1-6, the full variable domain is SAVISQKPSRDICQRGTSLTIQCQVDSQVTMMFWYRQQPGQSLTLIATANQGSEATYESGFVIDKFPISRPNLTFSTLTVSNMSPEDSSIYLCSVGGSGTEKNSPLHFGNGTRLTVT.

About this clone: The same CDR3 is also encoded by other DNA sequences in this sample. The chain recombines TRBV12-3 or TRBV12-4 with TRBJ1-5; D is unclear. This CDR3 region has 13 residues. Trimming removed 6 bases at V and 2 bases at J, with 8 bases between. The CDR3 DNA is TGTGCCAGCAGCCTTCGGGGCAATCAGCCCCAGCATTTT. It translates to CASSLRGNQPQHF.

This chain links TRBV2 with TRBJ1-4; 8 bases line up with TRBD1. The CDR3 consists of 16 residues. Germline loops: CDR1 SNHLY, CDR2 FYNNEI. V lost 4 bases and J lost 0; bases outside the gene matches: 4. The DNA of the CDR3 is TGTGCCAGCAGTGCTGTGGACAGGGCAACTAATGAAAAACTGTTTTTT. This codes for CASSAVDRATNEKLFF.

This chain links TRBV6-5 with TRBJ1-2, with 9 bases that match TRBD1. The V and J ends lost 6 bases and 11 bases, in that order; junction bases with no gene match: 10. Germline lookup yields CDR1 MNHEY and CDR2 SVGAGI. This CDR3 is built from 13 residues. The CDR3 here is CASRGPGQGWYTF. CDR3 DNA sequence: TGTGCCAGCAGGGGACCGGGACAGGGTTGGTACACCTTC.

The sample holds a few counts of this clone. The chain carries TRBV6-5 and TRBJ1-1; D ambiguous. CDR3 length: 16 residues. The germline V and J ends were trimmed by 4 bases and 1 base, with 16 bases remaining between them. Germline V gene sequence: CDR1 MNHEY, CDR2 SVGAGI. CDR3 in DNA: TGTGCCAGCAGTTCCAAAAGTCAGCGTTCGAACACTGAAGCTTTCTTT. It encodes CASSSKSQRSNTEAFF.

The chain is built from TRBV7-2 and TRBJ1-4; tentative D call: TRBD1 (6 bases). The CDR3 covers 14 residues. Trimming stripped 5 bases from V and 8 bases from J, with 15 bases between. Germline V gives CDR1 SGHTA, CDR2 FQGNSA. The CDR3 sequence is CASSPQGVEEKLFF. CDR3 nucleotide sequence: TGTGCCAGCAGCCCACAGGGAGTGGAAGAAAAACTGTTTTTT.

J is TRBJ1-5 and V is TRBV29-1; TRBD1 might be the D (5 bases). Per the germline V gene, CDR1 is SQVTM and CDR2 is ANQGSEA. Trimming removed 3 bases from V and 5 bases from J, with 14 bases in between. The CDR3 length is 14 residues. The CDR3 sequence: CSVEVGGLDQPQHF. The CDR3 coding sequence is TGCAGCGTTGAGGTGGGGGGTTTGGATCAGCCCCAGCATTTT.

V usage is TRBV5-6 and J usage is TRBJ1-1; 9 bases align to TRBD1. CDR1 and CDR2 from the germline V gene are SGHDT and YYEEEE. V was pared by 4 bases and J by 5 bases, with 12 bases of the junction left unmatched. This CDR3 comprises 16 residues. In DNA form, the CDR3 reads TGTGCCAGCAGCGACAGGACAGGGGAAGGAGAAACTGAAGCTTTCTTT. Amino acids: CASSDRTGEGETEAFF.

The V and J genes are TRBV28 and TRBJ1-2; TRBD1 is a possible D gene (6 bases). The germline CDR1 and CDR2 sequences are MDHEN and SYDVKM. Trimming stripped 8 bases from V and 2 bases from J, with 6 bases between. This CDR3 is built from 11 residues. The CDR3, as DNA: TGTGCCAGCCAGGGGAACTATGGCTACACCTTC. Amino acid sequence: CASQGNYGYTF.

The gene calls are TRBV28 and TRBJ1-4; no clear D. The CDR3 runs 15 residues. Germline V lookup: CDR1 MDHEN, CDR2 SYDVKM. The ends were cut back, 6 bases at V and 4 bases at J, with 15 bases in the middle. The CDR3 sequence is CASSDGAAVNEKLFF. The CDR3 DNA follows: TGTGCCAGCAGCGACGGAGCTGCTGTTAATGAAAAACTGTTTTTT.

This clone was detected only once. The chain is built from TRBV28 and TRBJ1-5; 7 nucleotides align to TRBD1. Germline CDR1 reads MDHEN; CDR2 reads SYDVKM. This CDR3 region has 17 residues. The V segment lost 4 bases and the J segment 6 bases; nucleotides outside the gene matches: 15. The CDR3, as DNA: TGTGCCAGCAGTTCAACCTCTAGAGGAGGGGGCCGTCAGCCCCAGCATTTT. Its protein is CASSSTSRGGGRQPQHF. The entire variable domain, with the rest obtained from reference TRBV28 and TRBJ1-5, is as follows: DVKVTQSSRYLVKRTGEKVFLECVQDMDHENMFWYRQDPGLGLRLIYFSYDVKMKEKGDIPEGYSVSREKKERFSLILESASTNQTSMYLCASSSTSRGGGRQPQHFGDGTRLSIL.